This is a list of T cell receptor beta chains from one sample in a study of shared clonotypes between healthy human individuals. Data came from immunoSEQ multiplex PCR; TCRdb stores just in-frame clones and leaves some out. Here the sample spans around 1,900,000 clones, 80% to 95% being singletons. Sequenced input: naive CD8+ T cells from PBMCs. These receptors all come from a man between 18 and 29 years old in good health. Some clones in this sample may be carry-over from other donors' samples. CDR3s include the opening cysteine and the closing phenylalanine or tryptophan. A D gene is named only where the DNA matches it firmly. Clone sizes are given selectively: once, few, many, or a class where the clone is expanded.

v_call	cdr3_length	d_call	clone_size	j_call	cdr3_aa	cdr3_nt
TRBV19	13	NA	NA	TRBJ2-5	CASSIVGRETQYF	TGTGCCAGTAGTATCGTAGGGCGAGAGACCCAGTACTTC
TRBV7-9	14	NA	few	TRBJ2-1	CASSPPNRGNEQFF	TGTGCCAGCAGCCCCCCTAACAGAGGGAATGAGCAGTTCTTC
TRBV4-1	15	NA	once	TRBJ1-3	CASSPSQVSGNTIYF	TGCGCCAGCAGCCCATCACAGGTCTCTGGAAACACCATATATTTT
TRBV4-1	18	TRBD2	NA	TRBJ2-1	CASSQKRVAGGTYNEQFF	TGCGCCAGCAGCCAGAAAAGGGTAGCGGGAGGGACCTACAATGAGCAGTTCTTC
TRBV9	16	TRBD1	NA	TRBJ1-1	CASSVNRQGPNTEAFF	TGTGCCAGCAGTGTTAACCGACAGGGCCCGAACACTGAAGCTTTCTTT
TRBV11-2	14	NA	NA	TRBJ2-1	CASTEGANYNEQFF	TGTGCCAGCACGGAGGGAGCAAACTACAATGAGCAGTTCTTC
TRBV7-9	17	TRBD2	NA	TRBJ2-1	CASSNPTSGSLANEQFF	TGTGCCAGCAGCAACCCAACTAGCGGGAGTCTCGCCAATGAGCAGTTCTTC
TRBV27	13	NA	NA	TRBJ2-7	CASSLGGLGEQYF	TGTGCCAGCAGCCTTGGAGGTTTGGGCGAGCAGTACTTC
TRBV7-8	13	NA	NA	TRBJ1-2	CASSVDVRYGYTF	TGTGCCAGCAGCGTCGATGTTAGATATGGCTACACCTTC
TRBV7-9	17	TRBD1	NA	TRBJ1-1	CASSSETRGAMNTEAFF	TGTGCCAGCAGCTCCGAAACCAGGGGGGCAATGAACACTGAAGCTTTCTTT
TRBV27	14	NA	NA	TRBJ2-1	CASGPTGPTGEQFF	TGTGCCAGCGGACCGACGGGGCCGACTGGTGAGCAGTTCTTC
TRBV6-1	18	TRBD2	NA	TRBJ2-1	CASSEAIGGGRGYNEQFF	TGTGCCAGCAGTGAAGCGATAGGAGGCGGGAGAGGATACAATGAGCAGTTCTTC
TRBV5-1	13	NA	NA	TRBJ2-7	CASSFPDYNEQYF	TGCGCCAGCAGCTTCCCGGACTACAACGAGCAGTACTTC
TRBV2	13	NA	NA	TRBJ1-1	CASRTGWVAEAFF	TGTGCCAGCAGAACAGGGTGGGTGGCTGAAGCTTTCTTT
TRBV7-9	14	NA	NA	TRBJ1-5	CASSLSRGDQPQHF	TGTGCCAGCAGCTTATCCCGGGGAGATCAGCCCCAGCATTTT
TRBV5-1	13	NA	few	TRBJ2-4	CASSDRVGNIQYF	TGCGCCAGTTCCGACCGAGTTGGGAACATTCAGTACTTC
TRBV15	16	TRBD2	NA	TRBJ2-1	CATSEGASGTLNEQFF	TGTGCCACCAGCGAAGGGGCTAGCGGGACCCTAAATGAGCAGTTCTTC
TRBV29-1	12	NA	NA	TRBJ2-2	CSVTANTGELFF	TGCAGCGTCACAGCGAACACCGGGGAGCTGTTTTTT
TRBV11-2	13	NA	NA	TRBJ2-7	CASSLWGTYEQYF	TGTGCCAGCAGCTTATGGGGGACCTACGAGCAGTACTTC
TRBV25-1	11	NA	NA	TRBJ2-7	CASSRSYEQYF	TGTGCCAGCAGTCGATCCTACGAGCAGTACTTC
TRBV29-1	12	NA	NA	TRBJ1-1	CSVDSMNTEAFF	TGCAGCGTTGACTCGATGAACACTGAAGCTTTCTTT
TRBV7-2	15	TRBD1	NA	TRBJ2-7	CASSFPGQGVYEQYF	TGTGCCAGCAGTTTTCCGGGACAGGGGGTTTACGAGCAGTACTTC
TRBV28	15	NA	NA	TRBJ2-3	CASRSRGYVPDTQYF	TGTGCCAGCAGGTCTAGAGGATACGTCCCAGATACGCAGTATTTT
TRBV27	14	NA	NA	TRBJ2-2	CASSLFDHTGELFF	TGTGCCAGCAGTTTATTTGACCACACCGGGGAGCTGTTTTTT
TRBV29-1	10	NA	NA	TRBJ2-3	CSVVSSQQYF	TGCAGCGTTGTATCTTCGCAGCAGTATTTT
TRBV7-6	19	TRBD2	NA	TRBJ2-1	CASSLRSGLASEDYNEQFF	TGTGCCAGCAGCTTACGCTCGGGACTAGCGTCCGAAGATTACAATGAGCAGTTCTTC
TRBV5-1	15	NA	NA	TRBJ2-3	CASSYSPRDTDTQYF	TGCGCCAGCAGCTATAGCCCCCGGGACACAGATACGCAGTATTTT
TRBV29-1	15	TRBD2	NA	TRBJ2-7	CSVGLAGPRYYEQYF	TGCAGCGTTGGGCTAGCGGGACCGCGTTACTACGAGCAGTACTTC
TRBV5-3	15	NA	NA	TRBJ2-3	CARSWERNSTDTQYF	TGTGCCAGAAGCTGGGAGCGGAACTCCACAGATACGCAGTATTTT
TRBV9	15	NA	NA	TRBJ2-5	CASSVGRGSRETQYF	TGTGCCAGCAGCGTAGGCAGGGGTTCCCGGGAGACCCAGTACTTC
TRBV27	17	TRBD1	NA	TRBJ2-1	CASSLVTGTISYNEQFF	TGTGCCAGCAGTTTAGTGACAGGGACCATCTCCTACAATGAGCAGTTCTTC
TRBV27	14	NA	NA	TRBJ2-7	CASSFRSNVPEQYF	TGTGCCAGCAGTTTTAGGTCCAACGTCCCCGAGCAGTACTTC
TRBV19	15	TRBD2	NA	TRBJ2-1	CASSMGASGYNEQFF	TGTGCCAGTAGTATGGGAGCTAGCGGGTACAATGAGCAGTTCTTC
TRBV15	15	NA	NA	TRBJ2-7	CATSRGGEGVNEQYF	TGTGCCACCAGCAGAGGGGGCGAGGGGGTCAACGAGCAGTACTTC
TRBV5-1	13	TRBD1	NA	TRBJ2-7	CASSLGQGAEQYF	TGCGCCAGCAGCTTGGGACAGGGGGCCGAGCAGTACTTC
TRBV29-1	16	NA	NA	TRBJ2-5	CSVEDITSSSEETQYF	TGCAGCGTTGAAGATATAACTAGCTCGTCGGAAGAGACCCAGTACTTC
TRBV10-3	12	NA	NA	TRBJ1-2	CAISSDYYGYTF	TGTGCCATCAGTAGTGATTACTATGGCTACACCTTC
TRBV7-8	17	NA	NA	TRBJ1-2	CASSLGAGGDSNYGYTF	TGTGCCAGCAGCTTAGGGGCCGGCGGGGACTCTAACTATGGCTACACCTTC
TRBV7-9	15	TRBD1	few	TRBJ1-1	CASSTPGQGHAEAFF	TGTGCCAGCAGCACCCCGGGACAGGGTCACGCTGAAGCTTTCTTT
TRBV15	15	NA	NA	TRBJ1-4	CATSRERMTNEKLFF	TGTGCCACCAGCAGAGAACGGATGACTAATGAAAAACTGTTTTTT
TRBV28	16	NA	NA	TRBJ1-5	CASSLLPGRGNQPQHF	TGTGCCAGCAGTTTGTTACCGGGTAGGGGCAATCAGCCCCAGCATTTT